Sequencing of this T cell receptor (beta chain) was carried out in a study of cytomegalovirus exposure and HLA in healthy donors. The V end lost 5 bases, the J end lost 6 bases, and 16 bases lay between the germline ends. The CDR3 consists of 15 residues. Germline loops: CDR1 SGHTA, CDR2 FQGTGA. Profiled with immunoSEQ multiplex PCR; TCRdb holds only in-frame clones, not every one. The sample has 150,000 or so clones, 89% seen once. The source is a woman in her late teens or twenties in good health and CMV-seropositive. The chain couples TRBV7-3 to TRBJ2-2; tentative D call: TRBD2 (7 bases). The specimen was PBMCs. DNA for the CDR3: TGTGCCAGCAGCCCACGGGGGGCAGGGCCCGGGGAGCTGTTTTTT. As protein: CASSPRGAGPGELFF.